The rows below give T cell receptor beta chains drawn from one sample of a study of T cell changes during pregnancy in multiple sclerosis. This table comes from immunoSEQ multiplex PCR, and its TCRdb copy is limited to in-frame clones, with some not included. The sample includes tens of thousands of clones, approximately 91% of them seen just once. The sample was peripheral blood, taken after pregnancy. The receptors were gathered from a female donor in good health, enrolled as a control in a pregnancy study. The CDR3 runs from the conserved cysteine through the conserved F or W. Fields, in order: V gene, CDR3 protein.

TRBV7-8	CASSLAGLRGTDTQYF
TRBV4-1	CASSQVEGDEQYF
TRBV18	CASSPRAWENIQYF
TRBV7-8	CASSLAQTRKEQYF
TRBV5-1	CASSLALGAGNTQYF
TRBV6-5	CASGQGDGYTF
TRBV18	CASSPLTREVQYF
TRBV30	CAWSKGQFYGYTF
TRBV27	CASSLFTQREVFRQFF
TRBV12-5	CASGSRTGLTGELFF
TRBV6-5	CASSLTGGQETQYF
TRBV7-9	CASSSHLRNTEAFF
TRBV28	CASTPPSGGNNEQFF
TRBV19	CASTLDRNTHDQPQHF
TRBV7-2	CASSLRGTTDTQYF
TRBV10-2	CASSESIRGPQHF
TRBV7-9	CASSPRGTIEETQYF
TRBV5-1	CASSLVFRSQDRGSRPGYNEQFF
TRBV5-1	CASSLVPAEVTGNTIYF
TRBV27	CASRPGGLAGNTIYF
TRBV28	CASRQGGAEQYF
TRBV7-9	CASSLGDHSSYEQYF
TRBV19	CASGGAGVSGELFF
TRBV21-1	CASSPRGAGRGPDIQYF
TRBV10-1	CASSRGGNSPLHF
TRBV15	CATQVNTEAFF
TRBV7-7	CASSLRAGGRYEQFF
TRBV10-1	CASSGGQGTTEAFF
TRBV7-6	CASSRRPGEGGYTF
TRBV27	CASSLWSGGRNTEAFF
TRBV4-1	CASSQGQLYDYGYTF
TRBV11-2	CASSQGSEKLFF
TRBV5-1	CASSSRLAGETQYF
TRBV28	CASRRDRVASGYTF
TRBV7-2	CASSLNGGQVNTEAFF
TRBV10-3	CAISDQVTGYTF
TRBV28	CASSPKGSSNQPQHF
TRBV18	CASSPLQENTEAFF
TRBV5-1	CASSLKFTDQPQHF
TRBV7-2	CASSFGGPMGAQYF
TRBV27	CASSPGQLYGYTF
TRBV5-4	CASSSDRYNEKLFF
TRBV7-9	CASRKGTGDSSTDTQYF
TRBV28	CASTPVTGDYGYTF
TRBV5-1	CASSSGTSGGAIDTQYF
TRBV4-2	CASSQDLITDTQYF